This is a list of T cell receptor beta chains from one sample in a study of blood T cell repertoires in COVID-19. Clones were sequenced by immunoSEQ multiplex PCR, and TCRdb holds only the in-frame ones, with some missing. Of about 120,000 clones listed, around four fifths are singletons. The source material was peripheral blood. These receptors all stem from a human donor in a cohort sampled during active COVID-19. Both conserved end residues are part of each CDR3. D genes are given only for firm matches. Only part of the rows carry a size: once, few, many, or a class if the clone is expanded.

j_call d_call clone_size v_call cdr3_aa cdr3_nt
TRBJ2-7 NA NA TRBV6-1 CASSEALQGQFAQYF TGTGCCAGCAGTGAAGCGCTTCAGGGGCAGTTCGCGCAGTACTTC
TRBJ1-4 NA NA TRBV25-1 CASGSTGLNEKLFF TGTGCCAGCGGATCGACAGGACTGAATGAAAAACTGTTTTTT
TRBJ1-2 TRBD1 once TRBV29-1 CSVMPGTGSYGYTF TGCAGCGTCATGCCCGGGACAGGGTCCTATGGCTACACCTTC
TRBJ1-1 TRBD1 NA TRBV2 CASSGQGVSEAFF TGTGCCAGCAGCGGACAGGGGGTCTCTGAAGCTTTCTTT
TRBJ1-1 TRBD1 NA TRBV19 CASSSDRGPMNTEAFF TGTGCCAGTAGCAGCGACAGGGGGCCCATGAACACTGAAGCTTTCTTT
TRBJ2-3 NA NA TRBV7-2 CASSTRHPDTQYF TGTGCCAGCAGCACCCGACACCCAGATACGCAGTATTTT
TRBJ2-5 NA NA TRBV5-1 CASSLGDSGETQYF TGCGCCAGCAGCTTGGGGGACAGCGGGGAGACCCAGTACTTC
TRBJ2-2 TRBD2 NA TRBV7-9 CASSLRGLAGGPGGELFF TGTGCCAGCAGCTTGAGGGGACTAGCGGGGGGCCCGGGCGGGGAGCTGTTTTTT
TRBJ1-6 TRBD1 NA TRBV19 CASSYAGGRSPLHF TGTGCCAGTAGTTACGCAGGGGGAAGGTCACCCCTCCACTTT
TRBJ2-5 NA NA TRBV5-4 CASSASRGETQYF TGTGCCAGCAGCGCCTCGAGGGGGGAGACCCAGTACTTC
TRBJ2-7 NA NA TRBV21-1 CASSKSTGDLFEQYF TGTGCCAGCAGCAAATCGACAGGGGACCTCTTCGAGCAGTACTTC
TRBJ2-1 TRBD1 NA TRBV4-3 CASSHGPGQGDNEQFF TGCGCCAGCAGCCATGGACCGGGACAGGGGGACAATGAGCAGTTCTTC
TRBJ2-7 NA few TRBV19 CATNTGTGSYEQYF TGTGCCACGAATACCGGGACTGGCTCCTACGAGCAGTACTTC
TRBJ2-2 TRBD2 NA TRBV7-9 CASSLTASGGAHGELFF TGTGCCAGCAGCTTAACCGCTAGCGGGGGGGCCCACGGGGAGCTGTTTTTT
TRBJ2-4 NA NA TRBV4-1 CASTTGAKNIQYF TGCGCCAGCACCACAGGAGCCAAAAACATTCAGTACTTC
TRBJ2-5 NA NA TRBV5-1 CASSLGGRGSQETQYF TGCGCCAGCAGCCTAGGGGGGCGGGGGAGCCAAGAGACCCAGTACTTC
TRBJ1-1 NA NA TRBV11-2 CASSLPVNTEAFF TGTGCCAGCAGCTTACCAGTAAACACTGAAGCTTTCTTT
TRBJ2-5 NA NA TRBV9 CASAGGGLQETQYF TGTGCCAGCGCGGGCGGGGGCCTCCAAGAGACCCAGTACTTC
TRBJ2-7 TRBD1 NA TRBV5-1 CASRPRDRSSYEQYF TGCGCCAGCAGGCCGCGGGACAGGAGCTCCTACGAGCAGTACTTC
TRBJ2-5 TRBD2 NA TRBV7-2 CASSWGGTSGGAETQYF TGTGCCAGCAGCTGGGGCGGGACTAGCGGGGGGGCGGAGACCCAGTACTTC
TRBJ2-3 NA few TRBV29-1 CSVEGGVYSTDTQYF TGCAGCGTTGAGGGCGGGGTGTATAGCACAGATACGCAGTATTTT
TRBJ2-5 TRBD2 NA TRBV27 CASSQTSGGPRTQYF TGTGCCAGCAGTCAGACTAGCGGGGGACCCAGGACCCAGTACTTC
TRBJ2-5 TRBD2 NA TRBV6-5 CASGWAGEETQYF TGTGCCTCCGGGTGGGCGGGGGAAGAGACCCAGTACTTC
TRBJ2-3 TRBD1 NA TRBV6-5 CASIPRQGRTDTQYF TGTGCCAGCATTCCAAGACAGGGCCGCACAGATACGCAGTATTTT
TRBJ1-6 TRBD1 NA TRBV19 CASSMETGGGNSPLHF TGTGCCAGTAGTATGGAGACAGGGGGCGGTAATTCACCCCTCCACTTT
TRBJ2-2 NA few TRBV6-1 CASSELRGMELFF TGTGCCAGCAGTGAACTTCGGGGAATGGAGCTGTTTTTT
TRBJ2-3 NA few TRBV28 CASITAGPGDTQYF TGTGCCAGCATTACCGCCGGGCCGGGGGATACGCAGTATTTT
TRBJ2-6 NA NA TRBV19 CASSVQGSGANVLTF TGTGCCAGTAGTGTACAGGGCTCTGGGGCCAACGTCCTGACTTTC
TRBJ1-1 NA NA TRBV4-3 CASSQEVGQNTEAFF TGCGCCAGCAGCCAAGAAGTGGGCCAGAACACTGAAGCTTTCTTT
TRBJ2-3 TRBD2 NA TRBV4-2 CASSQDSGASTDTQYF TGTGCCAGCAGCCAAGATAGCGGGGCATCCACAGATACGCAGTATTTT
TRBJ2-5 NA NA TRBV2 CASSREDSYQETQYF TGTGCCAGCAGCCGTGAGGACAGCTACCAAGAGACCCAGTACTTC
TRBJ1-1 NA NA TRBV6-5 CASSYGTRIVTEAFF TGTGCCAGCAGTTACGGGACAAGAATCGTCACTGAAGCTTTCTTT
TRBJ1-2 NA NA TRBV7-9 CASRPPGANYGYTF TGTGCCAGCAGGCCGCCGGGAGCTAACTATGGCTACACCTTC
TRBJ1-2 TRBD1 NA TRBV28 CASSLGGGGALGGYTF TGTGCCAGCAGTTTAGGAGGAGGGGGCGCATTGGGTGGCTACACCTTC
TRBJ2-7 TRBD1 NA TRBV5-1 CASSFGGTGLYEQYF TGCGCCAGCAGCTTTGGAGGGACAGGTTTGTACGAGCAGTACTTC
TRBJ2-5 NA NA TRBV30 CAWSPRQEETQYF TGTGCCTGGAGTCCCCGACAGGAAGAGACCCAGTACTTC
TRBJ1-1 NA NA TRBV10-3 CAIRDRDMVAEAFF TGTGCCATCAGAGACCGGGACATGGTCGCTGAAGCTTTCTTT
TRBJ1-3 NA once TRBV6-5 CASSYLRDSGNTIYF TGTGCCAGCAGTTACCTCAGGGACTCTGGAAACACCATATATTTT
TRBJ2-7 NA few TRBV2 CASSEGPLSAYEQYF TGTGCCAGCAGTGAAGGTCCATTGAGCGCCTACGAGCAGTACTTC
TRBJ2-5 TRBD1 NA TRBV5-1 CASSLMGQGRETQYF TGCGCCAGCAGCTTGATGGGACAGGGTAGAGAGACCCAGTACTTC
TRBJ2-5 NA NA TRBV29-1 CSVEEEGLTQYF TGCAGCGTTGAAGAGGAGGGATTGACCCAGTACTTC
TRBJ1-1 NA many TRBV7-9 CASSLSRLNTEAFF TGTGCCAGCAGCTTGTCTAGGTTGAACACTGAAGCTTTCTTT
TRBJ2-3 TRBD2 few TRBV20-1 CSASRASGGATDTQYF TGCAGTGCTAGTCGGGCTAGCGGGGGGGCAACAGATACGCAGTATTTT
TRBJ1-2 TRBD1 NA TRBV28 CASSRTGRADYGYTF TGTGCCAGCAGTCGGACAGGGAGGGCAGACTATGGCTACACCTTC
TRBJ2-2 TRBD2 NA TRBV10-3 CAISEQGGTGELFF TGTGCCATCAGTGAGCAGGGAGGGACCGGGGAGCTGTTTTTT
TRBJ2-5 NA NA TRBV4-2 CASSQVVGQETQYF TGTGCCAGCAGCCAAGTCGTGGGGCAGGAGACCCAGTACTTC
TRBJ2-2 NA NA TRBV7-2 CASSWGPAGSTGELFF TGTGCCAGCAGCTGGGGTCCCGCGGGGAGCACCGGGGAGCTGTTTTTT
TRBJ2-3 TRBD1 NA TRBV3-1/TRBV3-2 CASSQTGVRTDTQYF TGTGCCAGCAGCCAGACAGGGGTACGCACAGATACGCAGTATTTT
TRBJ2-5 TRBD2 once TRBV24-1 CATSDSGLAQETQYF TGTGCCACCAGTGACTCCGGACTAGCGCAAGAGACCCAGTACTTC
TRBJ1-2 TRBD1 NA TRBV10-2 CASSPGQGYGYTF TGCGCCAGCAGCCCCGGACAGGGGTATGGCTACACCTTC
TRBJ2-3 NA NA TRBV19 CASSIDRPGPFADTQYF TGTGCCAGTAGTATAGATCGTCCAGGGCCCTTCGCAGATACGCAGTATTTT
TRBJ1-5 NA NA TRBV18 CASSPKFGGGNQPQHF TGTGCCAGCTCACCCAAGTTCGGAGGGGGCAATCAGCCCCAGCATTTT
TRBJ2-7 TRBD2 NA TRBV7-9 CASSLSGGSPSYEQYF TGTGCCAGCAGCCTTAGCGGGGGGTCCCCTTCCTACGAGCAGTACTTC
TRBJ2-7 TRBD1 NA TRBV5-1 CASSRTGQGSYEQYF TGCGCCAGCAGCCGGACGGGACAGGGTTCTTACGAGCAGTACTTC
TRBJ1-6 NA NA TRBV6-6 CASSYSQNSPLHF TGTGCCAGCAGTTACTCACAGAATTCACCCCTCCACTTT
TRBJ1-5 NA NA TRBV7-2 CASSLVFQGFQPQHF TGTGCCAGCAGCTTAGTCTTCCAGGGTTTTCAGCCCCAGCATTTT
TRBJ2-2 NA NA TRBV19 CASSRGTGWNTGELFF TGTGCCAGTAGTAGAGGAACAGGATGGAACACCGGGGAGCTGTTTTTT